This T cell receptor (beta chain) was recovered during a study of CD8+CD57+ T cells in acquired aplastic anemia. The wider study: The sorted CD4+ and CD8+ cells yielded an average about 3.5 ug of DNA.

Per the germline V gene, CDR1 is MNHNS and CDR2 is SASEGT. V trimming: 5 bases; J trimming: 4 bases; junction bases outside the gene matches: 3. The CDR3 runs 15 residues. Study results and caveats: Patients and controls shared around 30 CD8+ CDR3 sequences. Significance was not reached for CD8+ Simpson's diversity between patients and controls.

It was genomic DNA that served as the template for profiling TCR beta VDJ and CDR3. In TCRdb, the reads were re-called with MiXCR into one record per CDR3 protein. The data hold approximately 150,000 distinct CDR3 sequences, with around 48% observed a single time. Patients sequenced had flow cytometry evidence of CD8+CD57+ cell expansion. Acquired aplastic anemia of severe grade affected all patients. This clonotype was recorded many times. No antigen is known for it. The V call is TRBV6-1, the J call TRBJ2-2, with 11 nucleotides matching TRBD1. The sequence came from a human donor with aplastic anemia. Sequences were obtained from sorted CD4+, CD8+, or CD8+CD57+ T cells (not recorded which) from PBMCs. The CDR3 here is CASSPGTGGTGELFF. The CDR3 region has the DNA TGTGCCAGCAGTCCCGGGACAGGGGGCACCGGGGAGCTGTTTTTT.